This note documents a single TCR beta chain sequence. Enrollment shut out patients with autoimmune disease history or systemic immunosuppression. Sampling of blood occurred at baseline, cycle 4 day 1, and cycle 7 day 1. CDR3 length: 11 amino acids. Germline V CDR1 and CDR2: LNHDA, SQIVND (reference sequence). V lost 4 bases, J lost 4 bases, and 2 bases lay in between. Assay used: immunoSEQ multiplex PCR; TCRdb lists only in-frame clones, some missing. Among 65,000 to 90,000 clones listed, 88% were seen once. This sample is drawn from a study of OX40 agonist ivuxolimab in advanced cancers. The wider study: Among those enrolled, mean age was around 60 years (range 23 to 79) and 82.7% were male. People who had prior anti-PD-1, anti-PD-L1 or anti-CTLA-4 therapy could take part, and about 37% had some.

The input for sequencing was CD4+ or CD8+ T cells sorted from blood, taken in a trial of the OX40 agonist ivuxolimab. The receptor was isolated from an adult with an advanced solid tumor such as melanoma, head and neck, liver or kidney cancer. The rearrangement links TRBV19 to TRBJ2-1; D uncertain. The DNA for the CDR3 is TGTGCCAGTAGTAGGTACAATGAGCAGTTCTTC. Protein: CASSRYNEQFF. Drawing the rest from reference TRBV19 and TRBJ2-1, the complete variable domain is DGGITQSPKYLFRKEGQNVTLSCEQNLNHDAMYWYRQDPGQGLRLIYYSQIVNDFQKGDIAEGYSVSREKKESFPLTVTSAQKNPTAFYLCASSRYNEQFFGPGTRLTVL.